In this sample, the clone carrying this T cell receptor (beta chain) turned up once. The sample belongs to a study of control samples from healthy donors and cancer patients. The table came from immunoSEQ multiplex PCR; TCRdb's copy has only in-frame clones and leaves some out. This sample has some 20,000 clones, with around 80% found just once. The germline gives CDR1 SGHRS, CDR2 YFSETQ. CDR3 length: 14 amino acids. Trimming took 0 bases from V and 2 from J; bases not matched to a gene: 1. V usage is TRBV5-1 and J usage is TRBJ1-2; 7 positions match TRBD1. This TCR was recovered from an elderly man with head and neck cancer. The sequencing input was PBMCs. CDR3 region: CASSLDRGNYGYTF. CDR3 bases: TGCGCCAGCAGCTTGGACAGGGGAAACTATGGCTACACCTTC.